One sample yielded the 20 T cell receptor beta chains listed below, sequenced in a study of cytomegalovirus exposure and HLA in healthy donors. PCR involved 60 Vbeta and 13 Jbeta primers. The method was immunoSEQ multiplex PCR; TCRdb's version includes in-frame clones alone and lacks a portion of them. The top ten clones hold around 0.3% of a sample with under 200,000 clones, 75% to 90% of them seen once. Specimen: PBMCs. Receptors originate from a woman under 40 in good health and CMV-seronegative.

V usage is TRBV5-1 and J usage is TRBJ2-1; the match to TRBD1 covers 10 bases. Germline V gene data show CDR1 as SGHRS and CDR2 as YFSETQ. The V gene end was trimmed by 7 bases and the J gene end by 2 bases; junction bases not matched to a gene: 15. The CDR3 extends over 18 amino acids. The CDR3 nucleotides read TGCGCCAGCGCTGGGGGACAGGGGATAGTCGGGCCCTACAATGAGCAGTTCTTC. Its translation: CASAGGQGIVGPYNEQFF.

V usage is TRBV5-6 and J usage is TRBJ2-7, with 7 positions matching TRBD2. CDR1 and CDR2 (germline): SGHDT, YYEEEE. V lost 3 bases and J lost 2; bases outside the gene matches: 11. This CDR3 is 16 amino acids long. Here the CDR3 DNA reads TGTGCCAGCAGCTGGGGACTGCCGGGGGGAACCTACGAGCAGTACTTC. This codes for CASSWGLPGGTYEQYF.

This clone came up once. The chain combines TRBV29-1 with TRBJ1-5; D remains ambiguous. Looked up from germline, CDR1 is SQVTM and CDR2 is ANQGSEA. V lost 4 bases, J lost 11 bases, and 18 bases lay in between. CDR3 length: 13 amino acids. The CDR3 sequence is CSVGETLSGAQHF. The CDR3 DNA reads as TGCAGCGTTGGGGAGACACTAAGTGGAGCCCAGCATTTT. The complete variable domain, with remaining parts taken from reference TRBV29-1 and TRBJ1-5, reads SAVISQKPSRDICQRGTSLTIQCQVDSQVTMMFWYRQQPGQSLTLIATANQGSEATYESGFVIDKFPISRPNLTFSTLTVSNMSPEDSSIYLCSVGETLSGAQHFGDGTRLSIL.

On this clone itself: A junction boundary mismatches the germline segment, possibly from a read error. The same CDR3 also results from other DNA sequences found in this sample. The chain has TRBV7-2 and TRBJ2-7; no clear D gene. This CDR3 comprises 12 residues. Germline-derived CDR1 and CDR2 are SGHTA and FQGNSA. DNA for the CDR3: TGCGCCAGCAGCTTAGCCCTGCAGAAGCAGTACTTC. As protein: CASSLALQKQYF. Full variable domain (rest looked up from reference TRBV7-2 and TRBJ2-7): GAGVSQSPSNKVTEKGKDVELRCDPISGHTALYWYRQSLGQGLEFLIYFQGNSAPDKSGLPSDRFSAERTGGSVSTLTIQRTQQEDSAVYLCASSLALQKQYFGPGTRLTVT.

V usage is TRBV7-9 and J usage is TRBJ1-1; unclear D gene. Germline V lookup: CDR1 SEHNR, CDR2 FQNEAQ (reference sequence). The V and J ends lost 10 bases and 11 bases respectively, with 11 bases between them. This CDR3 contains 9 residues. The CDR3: CAIRERAFF. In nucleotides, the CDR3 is TGTGCCATCAGAGAGCGGGCTTTCTTT.

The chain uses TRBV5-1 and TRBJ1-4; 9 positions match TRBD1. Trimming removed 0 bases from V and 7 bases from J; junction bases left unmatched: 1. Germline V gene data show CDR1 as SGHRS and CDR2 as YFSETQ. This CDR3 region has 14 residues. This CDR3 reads CASSLGTGVEKLFF. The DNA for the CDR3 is TGCGCCAGCAGCTTGGGGACAGGGGTTGAAAAACTGTTTTTT. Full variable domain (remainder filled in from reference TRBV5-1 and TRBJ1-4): KAGVTQTPRYLIKTRGQQVTLSCSPISGHRSVSWYQQTPGQGLQFLFEYFSETQRNKGNFPGRFSGRQFSNSRSEMNVSTLELGDSALYLCASSLGTGVEKLFFGSGTQLSVL.

CDR3 DNA sequence: TGCGCCACCCACCCCACCCAGGGCAACCACGAGCAGTACTTC. Amino acids: CATHPTQGNHEQYF. V gene TRBV10-2 combines with J gene TRBJ2-7; a possible D gene is TRBD1 (5 bases). The CDR3 runs to 14 residues. The ends were cut back, 10 bases at V and 5 bases at J, with 21 bases in the middle. Germline loops: CDR1 WSHSY, CDR2 SAAADI.

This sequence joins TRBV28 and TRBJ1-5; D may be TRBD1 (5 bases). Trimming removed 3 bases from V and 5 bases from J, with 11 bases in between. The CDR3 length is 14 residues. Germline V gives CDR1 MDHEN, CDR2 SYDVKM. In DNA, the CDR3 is TGTGCCAGCAGTTTGCAGCAGGGTTATCAGCCCCAGCATTTT. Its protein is CASSLQQGYQPQHF.

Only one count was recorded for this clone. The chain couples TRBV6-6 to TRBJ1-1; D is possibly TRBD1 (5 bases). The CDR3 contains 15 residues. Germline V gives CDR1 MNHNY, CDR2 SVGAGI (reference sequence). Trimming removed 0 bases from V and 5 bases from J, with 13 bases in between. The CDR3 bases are TGTGCCAGCAGTTACTCGGGGGGATACGGAACTGAAGCTTTCTTT. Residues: CASSYSGGYGTEAFF.

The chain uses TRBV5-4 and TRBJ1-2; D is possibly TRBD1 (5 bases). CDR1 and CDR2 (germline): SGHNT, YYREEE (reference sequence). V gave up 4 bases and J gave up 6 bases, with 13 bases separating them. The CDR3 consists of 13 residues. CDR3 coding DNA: TGTGCCAGCAGCCTTTGGAGGGGCCATGGCTACACCTTC. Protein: CASSLWRGHGYTF.

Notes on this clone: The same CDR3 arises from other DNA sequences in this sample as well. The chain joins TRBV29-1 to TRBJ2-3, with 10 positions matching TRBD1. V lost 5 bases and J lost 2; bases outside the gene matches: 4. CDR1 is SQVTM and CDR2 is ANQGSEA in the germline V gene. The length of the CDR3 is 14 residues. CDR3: CSVRDRGLTDTQYF. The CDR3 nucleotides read TGCAGCGTTCGGGACAGGGGTCTCACAGATACGCAGTATTTT.

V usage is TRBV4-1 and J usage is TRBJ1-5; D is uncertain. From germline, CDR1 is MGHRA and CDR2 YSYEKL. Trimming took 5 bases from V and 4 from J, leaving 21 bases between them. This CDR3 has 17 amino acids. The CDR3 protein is CASSDRAGLGVNQPQHF. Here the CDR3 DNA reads TGCGCCAGCAGCGATCGGGCGGGTTTGGGAGTTAATCAGCCCCAGCATTTT.

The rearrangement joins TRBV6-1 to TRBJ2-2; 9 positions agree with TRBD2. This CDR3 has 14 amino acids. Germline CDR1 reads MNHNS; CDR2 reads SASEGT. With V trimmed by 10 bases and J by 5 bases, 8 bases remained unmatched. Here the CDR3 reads CATSGALGTGELFF. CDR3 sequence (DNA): TGTGCCACTAGCGGGGCCCTGGGAACCGGGGAGCTGTTTTTT.

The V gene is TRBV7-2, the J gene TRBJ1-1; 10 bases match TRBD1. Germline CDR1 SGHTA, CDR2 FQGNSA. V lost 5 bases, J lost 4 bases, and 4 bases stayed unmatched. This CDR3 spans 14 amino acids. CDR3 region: CASSLRDRGTEAFF. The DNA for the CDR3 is TGTGCCAGCAGCCTTAGGGACAGGGGCACTGAAGCTTTCTTT.

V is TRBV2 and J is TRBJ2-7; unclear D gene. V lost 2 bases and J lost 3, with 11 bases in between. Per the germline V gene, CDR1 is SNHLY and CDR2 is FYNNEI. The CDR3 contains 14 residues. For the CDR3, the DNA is TGTGCCAGCAGTGAAAGAGGCGGTTTCTACGAGCAGTACTTC. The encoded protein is CASSERGGFYEQYF.

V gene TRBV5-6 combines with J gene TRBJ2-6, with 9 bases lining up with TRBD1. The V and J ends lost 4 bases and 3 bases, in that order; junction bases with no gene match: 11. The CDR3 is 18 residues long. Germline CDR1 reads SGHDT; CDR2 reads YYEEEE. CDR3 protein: CASSPGDRVYGGANVLTF. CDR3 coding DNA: TGTGCCAGCAGCCCCGGGGACAGGGTCTACGGTGGGGCCAACGTCCTGACTTTC.

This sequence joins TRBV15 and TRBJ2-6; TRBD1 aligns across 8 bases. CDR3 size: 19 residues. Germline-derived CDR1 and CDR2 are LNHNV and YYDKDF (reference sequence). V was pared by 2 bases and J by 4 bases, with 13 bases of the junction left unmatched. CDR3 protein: CATSRTRTGSRSGANVLTF. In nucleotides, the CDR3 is TGTGCCACCAGCAGAACGAGGACAGGGAGTCGATCCGGGGCCAACGTCCTGACTTTC.

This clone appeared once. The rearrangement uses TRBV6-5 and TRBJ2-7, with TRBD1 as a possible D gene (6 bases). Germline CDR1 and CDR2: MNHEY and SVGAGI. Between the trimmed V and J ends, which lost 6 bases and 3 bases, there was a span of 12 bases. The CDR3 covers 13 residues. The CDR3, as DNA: TGTGCCAGCAGGAGACAGGTCGACTACGAGCAGTACTTC. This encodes CASRRQVDYEQYF.

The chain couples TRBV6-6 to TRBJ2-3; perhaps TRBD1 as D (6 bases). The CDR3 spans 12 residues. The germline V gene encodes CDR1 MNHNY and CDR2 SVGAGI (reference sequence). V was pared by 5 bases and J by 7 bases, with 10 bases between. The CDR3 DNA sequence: TGTGCCAGCAGTCCAGGGACATATACGCAGTATTTT. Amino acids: CASSPGTYTQYF.

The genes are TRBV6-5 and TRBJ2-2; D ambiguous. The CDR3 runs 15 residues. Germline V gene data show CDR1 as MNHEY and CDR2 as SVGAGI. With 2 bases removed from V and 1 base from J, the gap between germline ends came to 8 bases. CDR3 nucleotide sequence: TGTGCCAGCAGTTACGGAGACCTGAACACCGGGGAGCTGTTTTTT. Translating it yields CASSYGDLNTGELFF.